The entry that follows covers one T cell receptor beta chain sequence. Antigen unknown. This sample is drawn from a study of Ad26.COV2.S vaccination and SARS-CoV-2 variants. Overall study: Each vaccinee took Ad26.COV2.S intramuscularly, once or twice 56 days apart. Study-wide results and caveats: Reports say spike-specific CD8+ and CD4+ T cell responses covered substantial breadth after vaccination.

Noted treatment: approximately 18 received Ad26.COV2.S at low or high dose, single or two shots; roughly five received placebo; per-sample allocation not given. Each sample was drawn 63 days after the first injection (of vaccine or placebo). This vaccine is an Ad26 vector that expresses the Wuhan-strain SARS-CoV-2 spike. Some clones are missing from TCRdb's copy, which holds only in-frame ones; the method was immunoSEQ multiplex PCR. This sample has about 350,000 clones, with 80% to 90% found just once. V lost 4 bases and J lost 0; bases outside the gene matches: 12. In germline, CDR1 is SGHRS, CDR2 YFSETQ. The CDR3 is made up of 17 amino acids.

The clonotype originates from a person aged 18 to 59 who received the Ad26.COV2.S COVID-19 vaccine or a placebo. J is TRBJ1-1 and V is TRBV5-1; 7 positions agree with TRBD1. The sample here was peripheral blood, taken in a trial of Ad26.COV2.S vaccine versus placebo. CDR3 amino acids: CASSPGQLNLMNTEAFF. CDR3 bases: TGCGCCAGCAGCCCGGGACAGCTAAACCTCATGAACACTGAAGCTTTCTTT.